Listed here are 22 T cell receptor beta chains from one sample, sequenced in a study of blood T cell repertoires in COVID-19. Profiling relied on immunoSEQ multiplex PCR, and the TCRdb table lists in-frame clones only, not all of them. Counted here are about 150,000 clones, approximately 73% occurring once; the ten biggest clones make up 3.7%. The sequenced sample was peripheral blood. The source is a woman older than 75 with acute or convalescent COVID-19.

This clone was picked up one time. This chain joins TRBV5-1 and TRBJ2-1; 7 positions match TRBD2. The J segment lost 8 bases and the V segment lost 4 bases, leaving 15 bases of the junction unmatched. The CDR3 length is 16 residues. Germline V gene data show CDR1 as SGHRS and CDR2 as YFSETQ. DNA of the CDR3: TGCGCCAGCAGCCACTACGGACTAGTTTCTGGGTATGAGCAGTTCTTC. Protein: CASSHYGLVSGYEQFF.

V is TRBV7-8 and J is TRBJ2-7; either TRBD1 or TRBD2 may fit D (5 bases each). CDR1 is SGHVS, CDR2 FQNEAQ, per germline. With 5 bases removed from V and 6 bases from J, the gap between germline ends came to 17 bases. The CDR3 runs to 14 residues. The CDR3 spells CASSRDPKGAEQYF. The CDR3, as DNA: TGTGCCAGCAGCCGGGACCCCAAAGGGGCCGAGCAGTACTTC.

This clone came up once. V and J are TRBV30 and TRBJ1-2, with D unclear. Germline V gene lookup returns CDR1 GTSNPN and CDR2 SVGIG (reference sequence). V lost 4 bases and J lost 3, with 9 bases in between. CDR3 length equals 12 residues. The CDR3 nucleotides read TGTGCCTGGAACCAGGATGACTATGGCTACACCTTC. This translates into CAWNQDDYGYTF. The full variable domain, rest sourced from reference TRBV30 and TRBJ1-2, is SQTIHQWPATLVQPVGSPLSLECTVEGTSNPNLYWYRQAAGRGLQLLFYSVGIGQISSEVPQNLSASRPQDRQFILSSKKLLLSDSGFYLCAWNQDDYGYTFGSGTRLTVV.

In nucleotides, the CDR3 is TGTGCCAGTAGTATGTCTCAGGGGGTCTACGAGCAGTACTTC. It encodes CASSMSQGVYEQYF. The V and J genes are TRBV19 and TRBJ2-7, with 7 bases matching TRBD1. The V segment lost 3 bases and the J segment 3 bases; nucleotides outside the gene matches: 5. The germline gives CDR1 LNHDA, CDR2 SQIVND (reference sequence). The CDR3 sequence is 14 residues long.

As DNA, the CDR3 is TGTGCCAGTACTCATACACACGGGGAGACGCAGTACTTC. Translating gives CASTHTHGETQYF. V usage is TRBV19 and J usage is TRBJ2-7; D may be TRBD2 (5 bases). Trimming stripped 7 bases from V and 9 bases from J, with 19 bases between. The CDR3 is made up of 13 amino acids. CDR1 and CDR2 from the germline V gene are LNHDA and SQIVND (reference sequence).

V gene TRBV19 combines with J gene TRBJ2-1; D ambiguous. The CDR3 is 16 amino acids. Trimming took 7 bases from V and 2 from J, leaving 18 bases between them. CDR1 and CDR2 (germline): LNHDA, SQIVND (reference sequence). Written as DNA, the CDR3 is TGTGCCAGTACCCCCCAGATCCAACGAACCTACAATGAGCAGTTCTTC. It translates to CASTPQIQRTYNEQFF.

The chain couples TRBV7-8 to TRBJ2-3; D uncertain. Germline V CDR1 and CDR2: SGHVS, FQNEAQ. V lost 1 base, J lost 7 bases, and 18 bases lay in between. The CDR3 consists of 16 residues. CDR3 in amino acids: CASSLVGSTVVNTQYF. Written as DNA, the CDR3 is TGTGCCAGCAGCTTAGTGGGCAGCACGGTTGTGAATACGCAGTATTTT.

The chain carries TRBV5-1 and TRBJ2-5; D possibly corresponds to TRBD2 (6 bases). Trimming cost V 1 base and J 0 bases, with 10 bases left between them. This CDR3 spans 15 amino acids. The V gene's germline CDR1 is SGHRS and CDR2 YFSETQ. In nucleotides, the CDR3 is TGCGCCAGCAGCTTGTTGTCTAGCGACCAAGAGACCCAGTACTTC. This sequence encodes CASSLLSSDQETQYF. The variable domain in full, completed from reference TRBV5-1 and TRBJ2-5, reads KAGVTQTPRYLIKTRGQQVTLSCSPISGHRSVSWYQQTPGQGLQFLFEYFSETQRNKGNFPGRFSGRQFSNSRSEMNVSTLELGDSALYLCASSLLSSDQETQYFGPGTRLLVL.

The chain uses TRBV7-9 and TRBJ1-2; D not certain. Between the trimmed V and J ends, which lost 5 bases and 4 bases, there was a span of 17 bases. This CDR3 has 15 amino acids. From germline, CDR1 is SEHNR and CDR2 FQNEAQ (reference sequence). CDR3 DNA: TGTGCCAGCAGCGCAACGACGATTTGGGCCTATGGCTACACCTTC. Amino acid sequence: CASSATTIWAYGYTF.

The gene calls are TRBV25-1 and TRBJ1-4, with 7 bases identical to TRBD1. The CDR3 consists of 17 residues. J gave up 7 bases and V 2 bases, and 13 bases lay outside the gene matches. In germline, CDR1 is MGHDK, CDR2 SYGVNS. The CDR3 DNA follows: TGTGCCAGCAGTGAACCCTCAGGAAACAGGGGATCTGAAAAACTGTTTTTT. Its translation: CASSEPSGNRGSEKLFF.

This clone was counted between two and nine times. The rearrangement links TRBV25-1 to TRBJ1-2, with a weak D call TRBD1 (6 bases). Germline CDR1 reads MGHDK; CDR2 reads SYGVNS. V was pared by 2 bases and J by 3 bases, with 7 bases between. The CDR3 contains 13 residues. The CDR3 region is CASSEAGDYGYTF. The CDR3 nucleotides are TGTGCCAGCAGTGAAGCAGGGGACTATGGCTACACCTTC.

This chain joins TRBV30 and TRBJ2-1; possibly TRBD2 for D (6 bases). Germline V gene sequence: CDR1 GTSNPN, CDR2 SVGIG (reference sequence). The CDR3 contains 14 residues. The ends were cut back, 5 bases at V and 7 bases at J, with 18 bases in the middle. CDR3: CAWDPGVPHNEQFF. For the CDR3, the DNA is TGTGCCTGGGACCCGGGGGTACCGCATAATGAGCAGTTCTTC. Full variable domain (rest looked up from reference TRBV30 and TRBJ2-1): SQTIHQWPATLVQPVGSPLSLECTVEGTSNPNLYWYRQAAGRGLQLLFYSVGIGQISSEVPQNLSASRPQDRQFILSSKKLLLSDSGFYLCAWDPGVPHNEQFFGPGTRLTVL.

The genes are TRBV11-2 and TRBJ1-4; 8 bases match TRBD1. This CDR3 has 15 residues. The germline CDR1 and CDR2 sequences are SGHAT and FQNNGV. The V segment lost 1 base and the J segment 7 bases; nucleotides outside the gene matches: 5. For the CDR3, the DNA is TGTGCCAGCAGCTTAGGGACAGGGACTTTTGAAAAACTGTTTTTT. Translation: CASSLGTGTFEKLFF.

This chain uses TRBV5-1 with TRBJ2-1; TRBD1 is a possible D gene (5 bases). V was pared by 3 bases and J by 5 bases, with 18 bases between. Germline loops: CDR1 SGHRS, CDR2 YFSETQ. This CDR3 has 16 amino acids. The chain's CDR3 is CASSSSWGVGNNEQFF. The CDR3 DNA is TGCGCCAGCAGCTCCTCATGGGGCGTAGGGAACAATGAGCAGTTCTTC.

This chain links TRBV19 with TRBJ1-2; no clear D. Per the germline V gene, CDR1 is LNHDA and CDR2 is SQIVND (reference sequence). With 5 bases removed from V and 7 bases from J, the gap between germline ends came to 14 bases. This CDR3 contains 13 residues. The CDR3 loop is CASSPRSVVGYTF. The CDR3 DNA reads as TGTGCCAGTAGTCCCCGGAGCGTGGTTGGCTACACCTTC.

The CDR3 loop reads CASSLLQGGSEAFF. For the CDR3, the DNA is TGTGCCAGCAGCTTACTACAGGGCGGCTCTGAAGCTTTCTTT. The genes are TRBV6-5 and TRBJ1-1, with D possibly TRBD1 on 6 matching bases. The germline V gene encodes CDR1 MNHEY and CDR2 SVGAGI. V was trimmed by 6 bases and J by 6 bases, leaving 17 bases between them. The CDR3 spans 14 residues.

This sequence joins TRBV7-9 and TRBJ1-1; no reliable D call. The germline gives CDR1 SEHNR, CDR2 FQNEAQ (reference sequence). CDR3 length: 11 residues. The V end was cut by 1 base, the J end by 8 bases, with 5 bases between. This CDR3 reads CASSLVQEAFF. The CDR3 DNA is TGTGCCAGCAGCTTAGTACAGGAAGCTTTCTTT. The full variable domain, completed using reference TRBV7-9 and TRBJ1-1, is DTGVSQNPRHKITKRGQNVTFRCDPISEHNRLYWYRQTLGQGPEFLTYFQNEAQLEKSRLLSDRFSAERPKGSFSTLEIQRTEQGDSAMYLCASSLVQEAFFGQGTRLTVV.

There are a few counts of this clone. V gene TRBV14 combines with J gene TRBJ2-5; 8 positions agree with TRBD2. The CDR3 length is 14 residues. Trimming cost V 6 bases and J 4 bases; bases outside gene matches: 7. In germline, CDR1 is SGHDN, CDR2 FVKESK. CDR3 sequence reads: CASSSTAGVETQYF. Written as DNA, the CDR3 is TGTGCCAGCAGTTCAACAGCGGGAGTAGAGACCCAGTACTTC.

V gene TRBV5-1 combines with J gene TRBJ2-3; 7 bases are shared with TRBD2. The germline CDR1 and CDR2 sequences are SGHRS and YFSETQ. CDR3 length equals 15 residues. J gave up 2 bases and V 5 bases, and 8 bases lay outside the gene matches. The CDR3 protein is CASRSGTIVTDTQYF. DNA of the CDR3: TGCGCCAGCAGAAGCGGGACTATCGTCACAGATACGCAGTATTTT.

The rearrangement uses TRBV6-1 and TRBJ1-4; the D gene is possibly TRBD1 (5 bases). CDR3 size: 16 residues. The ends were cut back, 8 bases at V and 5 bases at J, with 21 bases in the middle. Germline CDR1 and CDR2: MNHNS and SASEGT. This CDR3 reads CASRQGENRGNEKLFF. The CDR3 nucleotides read TGTGCCAGCCGTCAAGGGGAAAATCGGGGAAATGAAAAACTGTTTTTT.

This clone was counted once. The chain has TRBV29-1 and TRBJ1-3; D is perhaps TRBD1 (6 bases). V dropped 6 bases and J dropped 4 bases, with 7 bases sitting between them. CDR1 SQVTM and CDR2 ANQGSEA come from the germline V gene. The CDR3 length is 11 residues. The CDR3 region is CSVGQGNTIYF. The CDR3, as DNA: TGCAGCGTGGGACAAGGAAACACCATATATTTT.

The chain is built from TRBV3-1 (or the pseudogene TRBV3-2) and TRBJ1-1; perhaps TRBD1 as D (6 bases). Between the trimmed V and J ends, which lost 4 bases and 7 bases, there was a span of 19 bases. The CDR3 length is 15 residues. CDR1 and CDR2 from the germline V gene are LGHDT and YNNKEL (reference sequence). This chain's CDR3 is CASSPRQAASGEAFF. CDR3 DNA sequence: TGTGCCAGCAGCCCCCGACAGGCCGCCAGTGGTGAAGCTTTCTTT.